A selection of T cell receptor beta chains follows, all from one sample in a study of blood T cell repertoires in COVID-19. The data were produced by immunoSEQ multiplex PCR, yet TCRdb's version contains in-frame clones alone and is incomplete. This sample has some 200,000 clones; 94% occur once, and the top ten carry about 0.76%. Source material: peripheral blood. Every receptor here comes from a man in his thirties or forties with COVID-19, enrolled during active disease. Each CDR3 is given with its conserved first and last residue. D genes are given only for firm matches. Size is omitted from some rows. Given values are once, few, many or a class for expanded clones.

j_call: TRBJ2-2; d_call: .; clone_size: .; v_call: TRBV19; cdr3_nt: TGTGCCAGTACTAGCCGGGAAATCGGGGAGCTGTTTTTT; cdr3_aa: CASTSREIGELFF
j_call: TRBJ1-2; d_call: TRBD1; clone_size: .; v_call: TRBV5-1; cdr3_nt: TGCGCCAGCAGCAGCGGACAGGGGGCGTATGGCTACACCTTC; cdr3_aa: CASSSGQGAYGYTF
j_call: TRBJ2-5; d_call: TRBD1; clone_size: .; v_call: TRBV29-1; cdr3_nt: TGCAGCGTTGAAGTGACAGGGTTGGAAGAGACCCAGTACTTC; cdr3_aa: CSVEVTGLEETQYF
j_call: TRBJ1-2; d_call: .; clone_size: .; v_call: TRBV21-1; cdr3_nt: TGTGCCAGCAGCAAAGCTTATGACAGGCCTGGCTACACCTTC; cdr3_aa: CASSKAYDRPGYTF
j_call: TRBJ1-2; d_call: TRBD1; clone_size: .; v_call: TRBV6-1; cdr3_nt: TGTGCCAGCAGTGAAGCGGCTGGACAGGGGGCTTACTATGGCTACACCTTC; cdr3_aa: CASSEAAGQGAYYGYTF
j_call: TRBJ1-5; d_call: .; clone_size: .; v_call: TRBV7-9; cdr3_nt: TGTGCCAGCAGCTTAGAATCAGGGGGCAATCAGCCCCAGCATTTT; cdr3_aa: CASSLESGGNQPQHF
j_call: TRBJ2-1; d_call: .; clone_size: .; v_call: TRBV2; cdr3_nt: TGTGCCAGCAGTGGGGGGACTGGAGCATATCCGTTCTTC; cdr3_aa: CASSGGTGAYPFF
j_call: TRBJ1-2; d_call: TRBD1; clone_size: .; v_call: TRBV18; cdr3_nt: TGTGCCAGCTCACCTACTGGGGACAGGGATGGCTACACCTTC; cdr3_aa: CASSPTGDRDGYTF
j_call: TRBJ1-3; d_call: TRBD1; clone_size: .; v_call: TRBV30; cdr3_nt: TGTGCCTCTCAGAAGGGGGCCTCTGGAAACACCATATATTTT; cdr3_aa: CASQKGASGNTIYF
j_call: TRBJ1-5; d_call: TRBD1; clone_size: .; v_call: TRBV19; cdr3_nt: TGTGCCAGTAGTATGGCACAGGGGGACAATCAGCCCCAGCATTTT; cdr3_aa: CASSMAQGDNQPQHF
j_call: TRBJ1-2; d_call: TRBD1; clone_size: .; v_call: TRBV29-1; cdr3_nt: TGCAGCGTTGAAGATGTCGGGCAGGGGGTTCAATCTAACTATGGCTACACCTTC; cdr3_aa: CSVEDVGQGVQSNYGYTF
j_call: TRBJ1-2; d_call: TRBD1; clone_size: few; v_call: TRBV28; cdr3_nt: TGTGCCAGCAGTTCAGGACAGGGGGCCTCTGGCTACACCTTC; cdr3_aa: CASSSGQGASGYTF
j_call: TRBJ2-7; d_call: .; clone_size: .; v_call: TRBV5-4; cdr3_nt: TGTGCCAGCAGCTTCACTAACACCTACGAGCAGTACTTC; cdr3_aa: CASSFTNTYEQYF
j_call: TRBJ1-4; d_call: .; clone_size: .; v_call: TRBV6-1; cdr3_nt: TGTGCCAGCAGTGAAGTCCGGGGGGAAAAACTGTTTTTT; cdr3_aa: CASSEVRGEKLFF
j_call: TRBJ1-1; d_call: .; clone_size: .; v_call: TRBV24-1; cdr3_nt: TGTGCCACCAGTGACGGGTCCAACACTGAAGCTTTCTTT; cdr3_aa: CATSDGSNTEAFF
j_call: TRBJ1-1; d_call: TRBD1; clone_size: .; v_call: TRBV3-1/TRBV3-2; cdr3_nt: TGTGCCAGCAGCACCCCCCGCCGACAGGGGTTAGGCACTGAAGCTTTCTTT; cdr3_aa: CASSTPRRQGLGTEAFF
j_call: TRBJ1-5; d_call: .; clone_size: .; v_call: TRBV27; cdr3_nt: TGTGCCAGCAGTTTATCGTTCGCCAGGGTAAGGTCCAATCAGCCCCAGCATTTT; cdr3_aa: CASSLSFARVRSNQPQHF
j_call: TRBJ2-1; d_call: .; clone_size: .; v_call: TRBV30; cdr3_nt: TGTGCCTGGGGCGGCTCCTACAATGAGCAGTTCTTC; cdr3_aa: CAWGGSYNEQFF
j_call: TRBJ1-3; d_call: .; clone_size: .; v_call: TRBV2; cdr3_nt: TGTGCCAGCAGCCAACACTCTGGAAACACCATATATTTT; cdr3_aa: CASSQHSGNTIYF
j_call: TRBJ1-6; d_call: TRBD1; clone_size: .; v_call: TRBV30; cdr3_nt: TGTGCCTGGAGTGTAACGGGACAGGGGAATTCACCCCTCCACTTT; cdr3_aa: CAWSVTGQGNSPLHF
j_call: TRBJ1-5; d_call: .; clone_size: .; v_call: TRBV27; cdr3_nt: TGTGCCAGCAGTGCTGCAGGGCCAAATCAGCCCCAGCATTTT; cdr3_aa: CASSAAGPNQPQHF
j_call: TRBJ2-7; d_call: .; clone_size: .; v_call: TRBV7-9; cdr3_nt: TGTGCCAGCAGCTTGTATTACGAGCAGTACTTC; cdr3_aa: CASSLYYEQYF
j_call: TRBJ1-2; d_call: .; clone_size: .; v_call: TRBV3-1/TRBV3-2; cdr3_nt: TGTGCCAGCAGCCAAGAAGCGGGCGGGACGGGGGACTATGGCTACACCTTC; cdr3_aa: CASSQEAGGTGDYGYTF
j_call: TRBJ1-6; d_call: .; clone_size: .; v_call: TRBV7-9; cdr3_nt: TGTGCCAGCAGCCCCTCTTGGCAGGGCTATAATTCACCCCTCCACTTT; cdr3_aa: CASSPSWQGYNSPLHF
j_call: TRBJ1-2; d_call: .; clone_size: .; v_call: TRBV4-1; cdr3_nt: TGCGCCAGCAGCAACGGACAGAATCGTCTCAAGGGTGGCTACACCTTC; cdr3_aa: CASSNGQNRLKGGYTF
j_call: TRBJ2-2; d_call: .; clone_size: .; v_call: TRBV7-6; cdr3_nt: TGTGCCAGCAGCTTAGGTCAGACAGGCACCGGGGAGCTGTTTTTT; cdr3_aa: CASSLGQTGTGELFF
j_call: TRBJ2-2; d_call: TRBD1; clone_size: .; v_call: TRBV5-4; cdr3_nt: TGTGCCAGCAGCTTGAGACAGGGGGCCGGGGAGCTGTTTTTT; cdr3_aa: CASSLRQGAGELFF
j_call: TRBJ1-2; d_call: TRBD1; clone_size: .; v_call: TRBV18; cdr3_nt: TGTGCCAGCTCACCAACGGCAGGGGGCCCGGCTAACTATGGCTACACCTTC; cdr3_aa: CASSPTAGGPANYGYTF
j_call: TRBJ2-1; d_call: .; clone_size: .; v_call: TRBV9; cdr3_nt: TGTGCCAGCAGCGAGGGGCAGGGTTGGCCCTACAATGAGCAGTTCTTC; cdr3_aa: CASSEGQGWPYNEQFF
j_call: TRBJ2-1; d_call: TRBD1; clone_size: .; v_call: TRBV9; cdr3_nt: TGTGCCAGCAGCGCCCGGGACAGTTACAATGAGCAGTTCTTC; cdr3_aa: CASSARDSYNEQFF
j_call: TRBJ1-2; d_call: .; clone_size: .; v_call: TRBV20-1; cdr3_nt: TGCAGTGCTAGTCCCCAGGTTAACTATGGCTACACCTTC; cdr3_aa: CSASPQVNYGYTF
j_call: TRBJ1-1; d_call: TRBD1; clone_size: .; v_call: TRBV2; cdr3_nt: TGTGCCAGCAGTGAACGGGGACAGGGGAACCCAAGCGCTGAAGCTTTCTTT; cdr3_aa: CASSERGQGNPSAEAFF
j_call: TRBJ2-7; d_call: .; clone_size: few; v_call: TRBV7-9; cdr3_nt: TGTGCCAGCAGCCCACGGAGGGACTACGAGCAGTACTTC; cdr3_aa: CASSPRRDYEQYF
j_call: TRBJ1-2; d_call: .; clone_size: .; v_call: TRBV15; cdr3_nt: TGTGCCACCAGCAGAGATGAGGGGGATCGTCATGGATGGAACTATGGCTACACCTTC; cdr3_aa: CATSRDEGDRHGWNYGYTF
j_call: TRBJ1-1; d_call: .; clone_size: once; v_call: TRBV5-1; cdr3_nt: TGCGCCAGCAGCTTGAATCCTACAGGGAGTGGGAACACTGAAGCTTTCTTT; cdr3_aa: CASSLNPTGSGNTEAFF
j_call: TRBJ2-6; d_call: .; clone_size: .; v_call: TRBV19; cdr3_nt: TGTGCCAGAAATGACAGGACCTCTGGGGCCAACGTCCTGACTTTC; cdr3_aa: CARNDRTSGANVLTF
j_call: TRBJ2-3; d_call: TRBD2; clone_size: .; v_call: TRBV7-2; cdr3_nt: TGTGCCAGCAGCCTCATCCCGGGGAGGGGCACAGATACGCAGTATTTT; cdr3_aa: CASSLIPGRGTDTQYF